Below are 9 T cell receptor beta chains sequenced from a single sample in a study of shared clonotypes between healthy human individuals. Naive-designated CD8 cells lacked CD45RO, were positively enriched for CCR7, and omitted terminally differentiated effector memory CD45RA+ cells. Sequenced by immunoSEQ multiplex PCR; TCRdb stores in-frame clones only, minus some. The data show about 750,000 clones, about 92% seen once. The specimen sequenced was naive CD8+ T cells sorted from blood. The receptors were gathered from a man between 25 and 39 years old in good health.

The chain couples TRBV29-1 to TRBJ2-2; D is undetermined. Trimming pared 6 bases from V and 2 bases from J, leaving 7 bases between. The CDR3 contains 12 residues. Per germline, CDR1 SQVTM and CDR2 ANQGSEA. CDR3 sequence: CSVRLNTGELFF. CDR3 coding DNA: TGCAGCGTAAGACTTAACACCGGGGAGCTGTTTTTT.

The V and J genes are TRBV25-1 and TRBJ2-5; D remains ambiguous. Trimming removed 6 bases from V and 0 bases from J, with 14 bases in between. The CDR3 consists of 15 residues. Germline CDR1 reads MGHDK; CDR2 reads SYGVNS. The CDR3 DNA reads as TGTGCCAGCAGACCTCGCGGCGGATACCAAGAGACCCAGTACTTC. Residues: CASRPRGGYQETQYF.

In this sample, this clone turned up a few times. The chain couples TRBV9 to TRBJ1-2; tentatively, D is TRBD1 (6 bases). Looked up from germline, CDR1 is SGDLS and CDR2 is YYNGEE. This CDR3 is built from 13 residues. With 0 bases removed from V and 8 bases from J, the gap between germline ends came to 11 bases. Written as DNA, the CDR3 is TGTGCCAGCAGCGTAGAAGGGGGAGGCGGCTACACCTTC. Amino acid sequence: CASSVEGGGGYTF.

The CDR3 sequence: CASSLVPENGRQNIQYF. Here the CDR3 DNA reads TGCGCCAGCAGCTTGGTCCCGGAGAACGGCCGCCAAAACATTCAGTACTTC. The V and J genes are TRBV5-1 and TRBJ2-4, with unresolved D. In germline, CDR1 is SGHRS, CDR2 YFSETQ. The CDR3 has 17 residues. Trimming stripped 0 bases from V and 5 bases from J, with 18 bases between.

In this sample, this clone turned up once. The V gene is TRBV14, the J gene TRBJ2-7; D might be TRBD2 (6 bases). Germline assignment: CDR1 SGHDN and CDR2 FVKESK. Trimming removed 2 bases at V and 4 bases at J, with 12 bases between. The length of the CDR3 is 14 residues. In DNA form, the CDR3 reads TGTGCCAGCAGCCAAAGGGGTAGCGGTTACGAGCAGTACTTC. Amino acids: CASSQRGSGYEQYF.

The rearrangement uses TRBV10-3 and TRBJ2-7; 8 nucleotides match TRBD1. Looked up from germline, CDR1 is ENHRY and CDR2 is SYGVKD. The CDR3 extends over 14 amino acids. V was pared by 3 bases and J by 3 bases, with 4 bases of the junction left unmatched. CDR3 in amino acids: CAISETTGGYEQYF. CDR3 nucleotide sequence: TGTGCCATCAGTGAAACAACAGGGGGCTACGAGCAGTACTTC.

The rearrangement uses TRBV9 and TRBJ2-1; possibly TRBD1 or TRBD2 for D (6 bases each). Deletions cut 4 bases from V and 4 bases from J, with 15 bases between. Germline V gives CDR1 SGDLS, CDR2 YYNGEE. CDR3 size: 15 residues. The CDR3 DNA sequence: TGTGCCAGCAGCTACAGGGAGGCGGGATACAATGAGCAGTTCTTC. It translates to CASSYREAGYNEQFF.

This clone was counted once. The genes are TRBV5-1 and TRBJ2-5; D might be TRBD1 (5 bases). The ends were cut back, 0 bases at V and 1 base at J, with 10 bases in the middle. The V gene's germline CDR1 is SGHRS and CDR2 YFSETQ. The CDR3 sequence is 15 residues long. CDR3 amino acids: CASSLEAGFQETQYF. The CDR3 DNA follows: TGCGCCAGCAGCTTGGAGGCAGGGTTCCAAGAGACCCAGTACTTC. Filled out from reference TRBV5-1 and TRBJ2-5, the complete variable domain reads KAGVTQTPRYLIKTRGQQVTLSCSPISGHRSVSWYQQTPGQGLQFLFEYFSETQRNKGNFPGRFSGRQFSNSRSEMNVSTLELGDSALYLCASSLEAGFQETQYFGPGTRLLVL.

CDR3: CATRDREGTEAFF. The CDR3 bases are TGTGCCACCCGGGACAGAGAGGGCACTGAAGCTTTCTTT. The V gene is TRBV28, the J gene TRBJ1-1; 7 nucleotides match TRBD1. J lost 4 bases, V lost 10 bases, and 9 bases had no gene match. This CDR3 spans 13 amino acids. The germline V gene has CDR1 MDHEN and CDR2 SYDVKM.